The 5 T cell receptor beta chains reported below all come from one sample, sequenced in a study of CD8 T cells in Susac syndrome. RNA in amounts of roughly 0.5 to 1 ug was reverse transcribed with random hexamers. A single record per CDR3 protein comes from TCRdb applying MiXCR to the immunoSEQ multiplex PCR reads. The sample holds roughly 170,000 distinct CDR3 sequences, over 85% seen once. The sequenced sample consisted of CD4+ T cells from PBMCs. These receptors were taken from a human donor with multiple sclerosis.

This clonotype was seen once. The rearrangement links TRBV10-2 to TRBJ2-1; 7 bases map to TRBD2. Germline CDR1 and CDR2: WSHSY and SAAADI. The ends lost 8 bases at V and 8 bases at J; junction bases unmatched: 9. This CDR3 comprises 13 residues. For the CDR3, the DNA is TGCGCCAGCTCGGGACTATATTCCTATGAGCAGTTCTTC. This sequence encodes CASSGLYSYEQFF.

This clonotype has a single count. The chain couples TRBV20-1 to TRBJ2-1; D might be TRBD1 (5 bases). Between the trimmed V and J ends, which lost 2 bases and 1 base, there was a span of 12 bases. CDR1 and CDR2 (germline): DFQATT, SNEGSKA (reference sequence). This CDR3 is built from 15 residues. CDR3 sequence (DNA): TGCAGTGCTAGACGAGACAGCACATCCTACAATGAGCAGTTCTTC. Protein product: CSARRDSTSYNEQFF.

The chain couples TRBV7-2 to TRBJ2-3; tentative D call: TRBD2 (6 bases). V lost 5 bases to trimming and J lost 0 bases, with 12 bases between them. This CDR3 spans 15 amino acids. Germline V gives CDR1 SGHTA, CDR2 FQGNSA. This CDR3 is CASSVSGRSTDTQYF. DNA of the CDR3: TGTGCCAGCAGCGTTAGCGGACGTAGCACAGATACGCAGTATTTT.

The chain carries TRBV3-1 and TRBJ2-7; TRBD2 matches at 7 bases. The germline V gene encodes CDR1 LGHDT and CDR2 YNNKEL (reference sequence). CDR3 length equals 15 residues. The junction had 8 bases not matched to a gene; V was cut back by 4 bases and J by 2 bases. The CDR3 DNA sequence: TGTGCCAGCAGCCCACGGCGGGAGAGTCCCTACGAGCAGTACTTC. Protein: CASSPRRESPYEQYF.

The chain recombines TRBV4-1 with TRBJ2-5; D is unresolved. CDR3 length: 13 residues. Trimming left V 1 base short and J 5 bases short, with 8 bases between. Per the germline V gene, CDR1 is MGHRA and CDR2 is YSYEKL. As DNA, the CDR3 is TGCGCCAGCAGCCAAGTTTTGGTCGAGACCCAGTACTTC. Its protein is CASSQVLVETQYF.